This T cell receptor beta chain was sequenced in a study of T cells in Graves' hyperthyroidism and ophthalmopathy (dated 2019 in TCRdb). About the full investigation: Peripheral blood samples were taken at the time of initial diagnosis, prior to any treatment. In roughly six Graves' hyperthyroidism patients, the study also compared T-cell repertoires from thyroid tissue with T-cell repertoires from blood. An independent validation cohort of around 19 hyperthyroidism patients and more than 15 patients who later progressed to ophthalmopathy tested prospective prediction of ophthalmopathy. The 75 to 100 discovery patients were divided at random into training and test sets in a 7:3 ratio. The paper describes TCR Vbeta CDR3 sequencing of 135 peripheral blood samples, made up of some 42 ophthalmopathy patients, 70 to 75 hyperthyroidism patients and roughly 17 progressor patients. Following sampling, methimazole starting at 30 mg daily was given to hyperthyroidism patients, and high-dose intravenous methylprednisolone was given to ophthalmopathy patients. To identify distinguishing TCR V-J signatures, a discovery cohort of about a hundred patients was used, comprising some 45 with Graves' ophthalmopathy and some 57 with stable Graves' hyperthyroidism. The full study reports these points: Ophthalmopathy was separated from stable hyperthyroidism by a 13 V-J signature model, with approximately 90% sensitivity and roughly 81% specificity obtained in cross-validation and 80%/75% obtained in testing. During validation, the model predicted progression to ophthalmopathy a median of around 6 months ahead of onset, with more than 60% sensitivity and roughly 72% specificity. No statistical method was used to set the sample size in advance, and investigators knew the group allocation. Most expanded thyroid clonotypes (frequency above 0.001) were also detected in blood, a finding suggesting that blood repertoires may reflect thyroid immune responses.

The germline V gene (reference sequence) provides CDR1 DFQATT and CDR2 SNEGSKA. Germline trimming: 5 bases from V, 0 bases from J; junction bases outside gene matches: 8. The CDR3 covers 17 residues, taking in both the cysteine and the phenylalanine. The kept DNA is CDR3 alone, 51 bases in frame from the first base. As regards this clonotype: The target of this receptor is not known. No much larger clone exists at a distance of one base, and base qualities are not known.

Ophthalmopathy patients had moderately to severely active disease, with a Clinical Activity Score of 3 or more, a NOSPECS grade of 4 or more, and a disease duration of less than 3 months. Exclusion was applied to patients with uncontrolled infections, other autoimmune diseases, pregnancy or lactation. Diagnoses relied on clinical symptoms, serum thyroxine and TRAb, thyroid ultrasound and orbital computed tomography. PBMCs were separated from under 11 ml of fresh peripheral blood using Ficoll-Paque density gradient centrifugation. Total RNA was extracted using Trizol reagent, and RNA quality was assessed on an Agilent 2100 Bioanalyzer. TCR beta CDR3 regions were amplified from RNA transcripts. For the first round of RT-PCR on the TCR CDR3, the HTBI primer set was used together with the Qiagen OneStep RT-PCR kit. The libraries were constructed in a second round of multiplex PCR and then size-selected and purified. Libraries were sequenced paired-end with 100 bp reads on an Illumina HiSeq2000. For the original study's pipeline: Raw data were processed with SOAPnuke, discarding reads with adapters, uncalled bases, mean Phred below 15, or no exact constant-primer or identifier match. COPE v1.2.5 was used to merge the high-quality paired reads, and each unique nucleotide sequence was defined as a clonotype. Clonotypes were aligned to IMGT TRBV, TRBD and TRBJ reference segments using MiTCR v1.1. The analysis was restricted to V-J combinations with a frequency above 0.0001, which together covered 99% to 99.2% of the repertoires. A TCS score was defined as the ratio of F50 (clonal expansion) to E x V (chaos), with BLOSUM62-based TCRdist applied between CDR3 peptides within each V-J. Welch's t-statistics and random forest reduced roughly 540 V-J features to 13, which were used in a naive Bayes classifier (R e1071). TCRdb reworked the public reads: Q25 trimming with fastp, MiXCR clone assembly, productive beta chains retained. Every distinct CDR3 protein forms one entry, paired with its most common genes and DNA. The V and J calls here are based on TCRdb, not the publication. This sample comprises hundreds of thousands of distinct CDR3 sequences, more than 13% of them detected only once. Of the sample, 28% is held by the ten largest clones.

The sequence was obtained from a man in his forties or fifties with Graves' ophthalmopathy. The chain links TRBV20-1 with TRBJ2-4; TRBD2 lines up with 12 middle nucleotides. Sequenced input: blood. The bases read TGCAGTGCTGAACGGACTAGCGGGGATGTAGCCAAAAACATTCAGTACTTC. Translated, this is CSAERTSGDVAKNIQYF.